The clone carrying this TCR beta chain was seen many times. Antigen specificity is unknown. This record belongs to a study of response to subunit inactivated influenza vaccine. Study results and caveats: Each seasonal influenza vaccination, the authors suggested, recruits few new T cells.

The CDR3 length is 17 residues. Per the germline V gene, CDR1 is SGHTA and CDR2 is FQGNSA. J lost 5 bases, V lost 1 base, and 5 bases had no gene match. In TCRdb, the RT-PCR reads were re-called with MiXCR into one record per CDR3 protein. The sample holds roughly 700,000 distinct CDR3 sequences, roughly 14% seen once. The source is a man in his forties or fifties who received an inactivated influenza vaccine. The chain uses TRBV7-2 and TRBJ2-2, with 12 bases lining up with TRBD2. Sequencing was performed on PBMCs from blood, taken around 14 days before vaccination. The CDR3: CASSLVASGRGTGELFF. CDR3 in DNA: TGTGCCAGCAGCTTAGTGGCTAGCGGGAGGGGAACCGGGGAGCTGTTTTTT.